Sequencing of this T cell receptor (beta chain) was carried out in a study of cytomegalovirus exposure and HLA in healthy donors. Germline assignment: CDR1 LNHDA and CDR2 SQIVND (reference sequence). The CDR3 sequence is 16 residues long. The junction had 12 bases not matched to a gene; V was cut back by 5 bases and J by 2 bases. This table comes from immunoSEQ multiplex PCR, and its TCRdb copy is limited to in-frame clones, with some not included. The sample yields around 170,000 clones, 88% seen once. The clonotype was recovered from a man aged 18 to 35 in good health and CMV-seronegative. This chain uses TRBV19 with TRBJ2-7; 7 bases map to TRBD2. The sequenced sample was PBMCs. CDR3 region: CASSVSSGTFTYEQYF. The CDR3 DNA sequence: TGTGCCAGTAGTGTCTCCAGCGGGACGTTTACCTACGAGCAGTACTTC.